One sample yielded the 4 T cell receptor beta chains listed below, sequenced in a study of CD8+ T cells in alopecia areata (dated by TCRdb to 2016 to 2019). Taken with the paper, the label for time point translates to: baseline before oral tofacitinib. Lesional scalp punch biopsies and peripheral blood were collected from alopecia areata patients. Libraries came from the immunoSEQ multiplex PCR assay. For TCR sequencing, RNA was extracted from every sample and reverse transcribed into cDNA to serve as template. TCRdb retrieved this table from immuneACCESS and kept in-frame rearrangements only. Not all clones are present; in checked studies, unresolved V genes account for under half, and no reason is known for the remainder. This sample holds about 20,000 clones; 66% were observed only once. The leading ten clones occupy roughly 6.4% of the sample. Sequenced material: skin, taken at week 0. These receptors originate from a human donor with alopecia areata.

The chain links TRBV2 to TRBJ2-1; TRBD2 agrees at 12 bases. CDR3 size: 16 residues. Germline CDR1 is SNHLY and CDR2 is FYNNEI. The V segment lost 2 bases and the J segment 9 bases; nucleotides outside the gene matches: 8. The CDR3 loop reads CASSEPLAGGPSEQFF. DNA of the CDR3: TGTGCCAGCAGTGAACCCCTAGCGGGGGGGCCGAGTGAGCAGTTCTTC.

About this clone: Other DNA variants within this sample encode the same CDR3. The rearrangement joins TRBV7-3 to TRBJ2-5, with 7 bases lining up with TRBD1. Per the germline V gene, CDR1 is SGHTA and CDR2 is FQGTGA. Losses at the gene ends were 5 bases for V and 4 bases for J; bases not matched to a gene: 1. This CDR3 region has 12 residues. The CDR3 DNA sequence: TGTGCCAGCAGCCGGGACAGAGAGACCCAGTACTTC. Residues: CASSRDRETQYF. Full variable domain (outside the CDR3, taken from reference TRBV7-3 and TRBJ2-5): GAGVSQTPSNKVTEKGKYVELRCDPISGHTALYWYRQSLGQGPEFLIYFQGTGAADDSGLPNDRFFAVRPEGSVSTLKIQRTERGDSAVYLCASSRDRETQYFGPGTRLLVL.

The rearrangement uses TRBV2 and TRBJ2-5; 9 nucleotides align to TRBD1. This CDR3 contains 15 residues. V trimming: 9 bases; J trimming: 5 bases; junction bases outside the gene matches: 13. Germline-derived CDR1 and CDR2 are SNHLY and FYNNEI. The CDR3 reads CASRRTGVGGETQYF. As DNA, the CDR3 is TGTGCCAGTCGACGGACAGGGGTAGGCGGGGAGACCCAGTACTTC.

V is TRBV5-6 and J is TRBJ2-6; a weak D match, TRBD2 (7 bases). In germline, CDR1 is SGHDT, CDR2 YYEEEE. This CDR3 comprises 15 residues. V was trimmed by 5 bases and J by 2 bases, leaving 11 bases between them. CDR3 sequence reads: CASSGGGPGANVLTF. Here the CDR3 DNA reads TGTGCCAGCAGTGGCGGGGGCCCTGGGGCCAACGTCCTGACTTTC.